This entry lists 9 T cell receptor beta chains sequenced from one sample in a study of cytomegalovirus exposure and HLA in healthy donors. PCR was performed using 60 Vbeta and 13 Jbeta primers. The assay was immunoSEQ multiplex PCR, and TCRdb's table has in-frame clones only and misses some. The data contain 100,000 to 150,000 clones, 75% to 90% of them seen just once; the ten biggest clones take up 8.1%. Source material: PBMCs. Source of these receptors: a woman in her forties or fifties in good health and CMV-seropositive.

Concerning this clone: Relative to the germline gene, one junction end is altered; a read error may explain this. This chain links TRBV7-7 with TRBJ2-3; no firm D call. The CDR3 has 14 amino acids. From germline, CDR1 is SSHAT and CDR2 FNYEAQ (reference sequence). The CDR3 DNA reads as TGTGCTAGCAGCTTGGGCGAAGGCACAGATACGCAGTATTTT. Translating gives CASSLGEGTDTQYF. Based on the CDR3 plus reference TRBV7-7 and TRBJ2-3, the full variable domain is GAGVSQSPRYKVTKRGQDVTLRCDPISSHATLYWYQQALGQGPEFLTYFNYEAQPDKSGLPSDRFSAERPEGSISTLTIQRTEQRDSAMYRCASSLGEGTDTQYFGPGTRLTVL.

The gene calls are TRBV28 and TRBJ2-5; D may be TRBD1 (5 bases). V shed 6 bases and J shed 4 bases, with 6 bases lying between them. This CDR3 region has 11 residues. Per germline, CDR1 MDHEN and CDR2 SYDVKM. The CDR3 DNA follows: TGTGCCAGCAGCCAGGGAGAGACCCAGTACTTC. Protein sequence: CASSQGETQYF.

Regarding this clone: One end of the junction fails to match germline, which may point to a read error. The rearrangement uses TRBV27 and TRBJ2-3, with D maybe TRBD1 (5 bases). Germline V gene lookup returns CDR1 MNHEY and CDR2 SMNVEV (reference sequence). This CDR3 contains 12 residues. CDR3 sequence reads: CASSPSTETQYF. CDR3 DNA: TGTGCCAGCAGTCCATCGACAGAAACGCAGTATTTT.

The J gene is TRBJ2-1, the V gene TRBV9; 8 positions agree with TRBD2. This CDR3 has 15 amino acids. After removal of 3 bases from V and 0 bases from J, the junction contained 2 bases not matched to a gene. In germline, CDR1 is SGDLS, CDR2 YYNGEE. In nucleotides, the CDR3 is TGTGCCAGCAGCGCGGGAGGGCTCTCCTACAATGAGCAGTTCTTC. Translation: CASSAGGLSYNEQFF.

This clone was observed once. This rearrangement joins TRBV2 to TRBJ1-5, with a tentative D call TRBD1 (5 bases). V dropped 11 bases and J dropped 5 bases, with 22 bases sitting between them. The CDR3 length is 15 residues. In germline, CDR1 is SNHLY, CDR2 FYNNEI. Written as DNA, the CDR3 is TGTGCCTCGGGCCTTCAATCCGTAGGGGATCAGCCCCAGCATTTT. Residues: CASGLQSVGDQPQHF. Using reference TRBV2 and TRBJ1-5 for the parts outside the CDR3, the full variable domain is EPEVTQTPSHQVTQMGQEVILRCVPISNHLYFYWYRQILGQKVEFLVSFYNNEISEKSEIFDDQFSVERPDGSNFTLKIRSTKLEDSAMYFCASGLQSVGDQPQHFGDGTRLSIL.

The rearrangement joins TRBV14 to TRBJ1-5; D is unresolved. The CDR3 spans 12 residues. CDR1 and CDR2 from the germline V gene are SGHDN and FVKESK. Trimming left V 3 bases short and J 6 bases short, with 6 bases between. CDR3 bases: TGTGCCAGCAGCCAGAGAGGTCAGCCCCAGCATTTT. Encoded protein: CASSQRGQPQHF.

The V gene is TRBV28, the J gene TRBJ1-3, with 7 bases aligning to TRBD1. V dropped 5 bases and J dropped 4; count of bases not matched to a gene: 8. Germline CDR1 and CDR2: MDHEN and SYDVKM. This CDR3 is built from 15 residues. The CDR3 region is CASSLLQGTGNTIYF. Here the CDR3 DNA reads TGTGCCAGCAGTCTATTACAGGGGACCGGAAACACCATATATTTT.

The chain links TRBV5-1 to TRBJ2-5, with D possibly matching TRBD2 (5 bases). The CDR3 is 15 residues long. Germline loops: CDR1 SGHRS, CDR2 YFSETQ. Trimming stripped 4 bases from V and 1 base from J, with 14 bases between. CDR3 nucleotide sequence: TGCGCCAGCAGCCAAACCGGGAAGTCCCAAGAGACCCAGTACTTC. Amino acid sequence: CASSQTGKSQETQYF.

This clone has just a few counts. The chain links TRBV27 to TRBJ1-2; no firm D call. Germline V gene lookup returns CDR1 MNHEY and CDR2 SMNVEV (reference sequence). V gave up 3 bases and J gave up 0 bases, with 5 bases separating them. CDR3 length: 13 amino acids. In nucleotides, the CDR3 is TGTGCCAGCAGTTTCCAGTCTAACTATGGCTACACCTTC. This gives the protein CASSFQSNYGYTF.